This TCR beta chain was sequenced during a study of blood T cell repertoires in COVID-19. Whole-study context: There were acute and convalescent COVID-19 samples, and they came from the United States, Italy and Spain. Nucleic acid was either cDNA or gDNA, and it came from T cells, B-cell-depleted T cells, or PBMCs.

Germline values: CDR1 MNHEY, CDR2 SVGEGT. The CDR3 runs to 16 residues. With 2 bases clipped from V and 4 bases from J, the junction kept 7 bases outside the gene matches. As originally analysed: For nucleated cells, counts were estimated from reference gene primer amplification. The table came from immunoSEQ multiplex PCR; TCRdb's copy has only in-frame clones and leaves some out. Clone size and the V and J calls come from that table; the DNA yielded D and trimming. The sample includes roughly 200,000 clones, 75% to 80% of them seen just once. This TCR was sampled from a woman aged 45 to 65 with active or convalescent COVID-19. Sequencing was carried out using peripheral blood. The V gene is TRBV6-2 or TRBV6-3, the J gene TRBJ1-4, with 7 nucleotides matching TRBD1. CDR3 nucleotides: TGTGCCAGCAGTTACCGTGAGGGGGCGAGTAATGAAAAACTGTTTTTT. As protein: CASSYREGASNEKLFF.